This TCR beta chain is from a study of T cell changes during pregnancy in multiple sclerosis. V shed 5 bases, J shed 3 bases, and the junction held 3 bases outside the gene matches. Germline CDR1 and CDR2: SGHNT and YYREEE (reference sequence). This CDR3 spans 13 amino acids. Some clones are missing from TCRdb's copy, which holds only in-frame ones; the method was immunoSEQ multiplex PCR. Among about 48,000 clones listed, 94% were seen once. The source of this sequence is a female donor with multiple sclerosis, enrolled in a pregnancy study. The sequencing used CD4+ T cells from peripheral blood mononuclear cells, collected in the first trimester of pregnancy. The genes are TRBV5-4 and TRBJ1-2; 8 bases are a match to TRBD1. The DNA of the CDR3 is TGTGCCAGCAGTCACAGGGGGGACTATGGCTACACCTTC. This gives the protein CASSHRGDYGYTF.